This entry features one T cell receptor beta chain sequence. The antigen is undetermined. Researchers used 5'RACE with constant-segment primers to make TCR alpha and TCR beta cDNA libraries that carry sample barcodes and UMIs. TCRdb re-called the 5' RACE reads with MiXCR, one entry per CDR3 protein. The table includes more than 70,000 distinct CDR3 sequences, around 14% detected once. The CDR3 extends over 15 amino acids. Looked up from germline, CDR1 is DFQATT and CDR2 is SNEGSKA (reference sequence). V lost 3 bases and J 7 bases, leaving 19 bases between the germline ends. The record originates from a study of T-cell memory formation after mild COVID-19. Study outcomes and limitations: Clones that got smaller from day 15 to 85 had even CD4/CD8, while clones growing later tipped toward CD4+.

This TCR came from an adult woman who had mild COVID-19 (a few samples of this study predate the infection). Cell type and time point are not known. The chain is built from TRBV20-1 and TRBJ2-1; tentative D call: TRBD2 (7 bases). Material for sequencing was PBMCs or a T cell subset sorted from them (not recorded which). The CDR3 DNA reads TGCAGTGCTAGTACTCCGGGGGGCGCAGGGAATGAGCAGTTCTTC. This codes for CSASTPGGAGNEQFF.